This T cell receptor beta chain was captured by sequencing in a study of OX40 agonist ivuxolimab in advanced cancers. Across the study: Males comprised approximately 81% of the group, whose mean age was 60 years (range 23 to 79). The study's findings and limits: CD8+ T cells (on average) carried more expanded clones than CD4+ T cells.

Here immunoSEQ multiplex PCR was the method, and the copy in TCRdb shows in-frame clones only, minus some. The table lists tens of thousands of clones, 80% to 95% of them singletons. The CDR3 totals 13 residues. The V gene's germline CDR1 is SSHAT and CDR2 FNYEAQ (reference sequence). Points on this clone: The antigen is undetermined. An end of the junction does not agree with germline; a read error may underlie this.

Source: CD4+ or CD8+ T cells sorted from blood, taken in a trial of the OX40 agonist ivuxolimab. The gene calls are TRBV7-7 and TRBJ2-1; D might be TRBD2 (6 bases). The sequence came from an adult with an advanced solid tumor such as melanoma, head and neck, liver or kidney cancer. CDR3 amino acids: CASSMGLYNEQFF. CDR3 nucleotides: TGTGCTAGCAGTATGGGACTTTACAATGAGCAGTTCTTC. Full variable domain (outside the CDR3, taken from reference TRBV7-7 and TRBJ2-1): GAGVSQSPRYKVTKRGQDVTLRCDPISSHATLYWYQQALGQGPEFLTYFNYEAQPDKSGLPSDRFSAERPEGSISTLTIQRTEQRDSAMYRCASSMGLYNEQFFGPGTRLTVL.